The 4 T cell receptor beta chains in this list originate from one sample, sequenced in a study of shared clonotypes between healthy human individuals. The method was immunoSEQ multiplex PCR; TCRdb's version includes in-frame clones alone and lacks a portion of them. The profile shows approximately 980,000 clones, over 75% of them singletons. The sample taken for sequencing was memory CD4+ T cells sorted from blood. This sample's subset: CD45RA-negative fraction. The receptors were gathered from a man between 18 and 29 years old in good health.

This clone was recorded a few times. Other DNA sequences within the sample encode an identical CDR3. The V gene is TRBV6-1, the J gene TRBJ1-5; D unclear. This CDR3 is 12 amino acids long. The ends were cut back, 3 bases at V and 6 bases at J, with 6 bases in the middle. Per the germline V gene, CDR1 is MNHNS and CDR2 is SASEGT. The CDR3 is CASSDLSQPQHF. The CDR3 DNA reads TGTGCCAGCAGTGATCTCAGTCAGCCCCAGCATTTT.

In this sample, this clone turned up once. The rearrangement links TRBV6-1 to TRBJ2-2, with D tentatively TRBD1 or TRBD2 (5 bases each). The CDR3 runs to 15 residues. Trimming removed 1 base from V and 6 bases from J, with 12 bases in between. Germline V gene data show CDR1 as MNHNS and CDR2 as SASEGT. CDR3 coding DNA: TGTGCCAGCAGTGAAGATGCAGGGACCCCCGGGGAGCTGTTTTTT. Translation: CASSEDAGTPGELFF.

This clone showed up just a few times. This chain joins TRBV5-6 and TRBJ2-2, with D unclear. V was trimmed by 1 base and J by 9 bases, leaving 7 bases between them. CDR3 length equals 12 residues. CDR1 is SGHDT, CDR2 YYEEEE, per germline. CDR3: CASSLTNRELFF. In DNA, the CDR3 is TGTGCCAGCAGCTTGACTAACCGGGAGCTGTTTTTT.

The chain links TRBV30 to TRBJ2-5; 7 bases fit TRBD2. Germline V lookup: CDR1 GTSNPN, CDR2 SVGIG (reference sequence). CDR3 length: 20 amino acids. Unmatched junction bases numbered 24, after V lost 3 bases and J lost 2 bases. CDR3 bases: TGTGCCTGGAGCACTCCCCGGTGGGGGGGGGATTTCGGGAAGCAAGAGACCCAGTACTTC. It translates to CAWSTPRWGGDFGKQETQYF.